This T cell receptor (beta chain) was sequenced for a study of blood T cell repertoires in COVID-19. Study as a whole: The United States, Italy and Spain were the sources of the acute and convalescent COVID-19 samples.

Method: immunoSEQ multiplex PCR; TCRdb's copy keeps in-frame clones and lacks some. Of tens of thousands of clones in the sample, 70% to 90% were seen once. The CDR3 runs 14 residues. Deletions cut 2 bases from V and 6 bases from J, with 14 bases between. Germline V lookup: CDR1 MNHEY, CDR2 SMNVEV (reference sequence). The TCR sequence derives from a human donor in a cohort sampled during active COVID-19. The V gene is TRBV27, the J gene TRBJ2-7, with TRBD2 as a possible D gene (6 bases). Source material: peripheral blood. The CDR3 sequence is CASSLAGPGGEQYF. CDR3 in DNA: TGTGCCAGCAGTTTAGCGGGGCCCGGAGGCGAGCAGTACTTC.